This record looks at one T cell receptor (beta chain) sequence and its context. Antigen unknown. This sample is drawn from a study of T-cell memory formation after mild COVID-19. General observations from the study: Clones shrinking from day 15 to 85 showed even CD4/CD8 mixes; later expanders tilted CD4+.

CDR3 length equals 16 residues. Germline V gene lookup returns CDR1 MGHDK and CDR2 SYGVNS. V lost 7 bases and J lost 2; bases outside the gene matches: 11. TCRdb fed the 5' RACE reads into MiXCR, producing one record per CDR3 protein. The sample contains roughly 400,000 distinct CDR3 sequences, 24% of which appear only once. The sequence was obtained from an adult woman who had mild COVID-19 (a few samples of this study predate the infection). Cell type and time point are not known. The sample taken for sequencing was PBMCs or a T cell subset sorted from them (not recorded which). The chain couples TRBV25-1 to TRBJ2-5, with 9 bases lining up with TRBD1. The CDR3 sequence is CASTPHGTGNQETQYF. The DNA for the CDR3 is TGTGCCAGCACCCCCCACGGGACAGGGAATCAAGAGACCCAGTACTTC. Full variable domain (missing parts from reference TRBV25-1 and TRBJ2-5): EADIYQTPRYLVIGTGKKITLECSQTMGHDKMYWYQQDPGMELHLIHYSYGVNSTEKGDLSSESTVSRIRTEHFPLTLESARPSHTSQYLCASTPHGTGNQETQYFGPGTRLLVL.